This T cell receptor beta chain was sequenced for a study of shared clonotypes between healthy human individuals. The V end was cut by 0 bases, the J end by 5 bases, with 6 bases between. In germline, CDR1 is SGHDN, CDR2 FVKESK. This CDR3 is built from 13 residues. Assay runs were performed at deep level. Generated by immunoSEQ multiplex PCR, the TCRdb table keeps only in-frame clones and is missing some. The table records 2,500,000 or so clones, over 85% of them present only once. Material: naive CD4+ T cells from PBMCs. Noted subset: CD45RA+ positively selected. The rearrangement uses TRBV14 and TRBJ2-3; D call uncertain. The receptor's source is a man in his late teens or twenties in good health. Some clones in this sample may be carry-over from other donors' samples. CDR3 amino acids: CASSQDKEDTQYF. Written as DNA, the CDR3 is TGTGCCAGCAGCCAAGATAAGGAAGATACGCAGTATTTT.